Listed below are T cell receptor beta chains from one sample, sequenced in a study of Ad26.COV2.S vaccination and SARS-CoV-2 variants. TCRdb's copy holds only in-frame clones and misses some; the assay was immunoSEQ multiplex PCR. The repertoire holds some 350,000 clones, approximately 87% seen once, with over 5% in the top ten. The sample was peripheral blood, taken in a trial of Ad26.COV2.S vaccine versus placebo. These receptors all come from a person between 18 and 60 years old who received the Ad26.COV2.S COVID-19 vaccine or a placebo. CDR3s include the opening cysteine and the closing phenylalanine or tryptophan. Each record gives: clone size, V gene, CDR3 protein. Size tells how often a clone was seen (once, few, many) or the class of an expanded clone, and some rows leave it out.

clone size: NA; V gene: TRBV7-8; CDR3 protein: CASSLRTGGGEQYF
clone size: NA; V gene: TRBV2; CDR3 protein: CASSDTGIGGYTF
clone size: NA; V gene: TRBV7-8; CDR3 protein: CASSLVALPSTQYF
clone size: NA; V gene: TRBV7-9; CDR3 protein: CASSRHSGTGRAFF
clone size: NA; V gene: TRBV7-9; CDR3 protein: CASSPDRARAGNTIYF
clone size: NA; V gene: TRBV18; CDR3 protein: CASSPEQGENSPLHF
clone size: few; V gene: TRBV7-9; CDR3 protein: CASSSTYEQYF
clone size: few; V gene: TRBV6-2/TRBV6-3; CDR3 protein: CASSYPGTGGSPLHF
clone size: NA; V gene: TRBV5-1; CDR3 protein: CASSQGLAGFPAKNIQYF
clone size: NA; V gene: TRBV4-3; CDR3 protein: CASSQDHYYQKQETQYF
clone size: NA; V gene: TRBV25-1; CDR3 protein: CASTRSYEQYF
clone size: NA; V gene: TRBV3-1/TRBV3-2; CDR3 protein: CACPGGLAWAGSTDTQYF
clone size: NA; V gene: TRBV4-1; CDR3 protein: CASSQDWLAGGNEQFF
clone size: NA; V gene: TRBV11-3; CDR3 protein: CASSLAAGEAFF
clone size: NA; V gene: TRBV5-1; CDR3 protein: CASSWGPSESTDTQYF
clone size: NA; V gene: TRBV7-2; CDR3 protein: CASSLALGLAGDLNVAKNIQYF
clone size: NA; V gene: TRBV27; CDR3 protein: CAVGSGATNYGYTF
clone size: NA; V gene: TRBV29-1; CDR3 protein: CSVGGYNEQFF
clone size: NA; V gene: TRBV3-1/TRBV3-2; CDR3 protein: CASSGDGTNYGYTF
clone size: once; V gene: TRBV5-6; CDR3 protein: CASSPGLAGAGTGELFF
clone size: NA; V gene: TRBV9; CDR3 protein: CASSENRDRTSPLHF
clone size: NA; V gene: TRBV2; CDR3 protein: CASSEGRRGVGDEQFF
clone size: NA; V gene: TRBV7-9; CDR3 protein: CASSSTGGNEKLFF
clone size: NA; V gene: TRBV7-9; CDR3 protein: CASSPRDREFIIVNTEAFF
clone size: NA; V gene: TRBV5-1; CDR3 protein: CASSLAPNTGELFF
clone size: NA; V gene: TRBV24-1; CDR3 protein: CATSDPGPDNEQFF
clone size: NA; V gene: TRBV9; CDR3 protein: CASSVETSELAVVDGYTF
clone size: NA; V gene: TRBV7-2; CDR3 protein: CASSYSDRPNYGYTF
clone size: once; V gene: TRBV6-2/TRBV6-3; CDR3 protein: CASSYSGLDYTF
clone size: NA; V gene: TRBV4-2; CDR3 protein: CASSQAVVTSSGANVLTF
clone size: NA; V gene: TRBV6-5; CDR3 protein: CASSYRALGYGYTF